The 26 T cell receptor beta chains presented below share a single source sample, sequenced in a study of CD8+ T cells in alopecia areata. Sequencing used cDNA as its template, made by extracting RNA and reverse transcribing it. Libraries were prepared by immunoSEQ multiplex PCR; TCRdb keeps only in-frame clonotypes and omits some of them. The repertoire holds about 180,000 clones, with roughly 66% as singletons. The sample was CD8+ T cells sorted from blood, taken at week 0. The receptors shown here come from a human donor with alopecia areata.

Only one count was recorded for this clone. CDR3 sequence reads: CASSLGSGADTQYF. CDR3 DNA: TGTGCCAGCAGCTTAGGGAGTGGGGCAGATACGCAGTATTTT. The genes are TRBV5-6 and TRBJ2-3; possible D gene TRBD2, 5 bases. This CDR3 is built from 14 residues. Germline V gives CDR1 SGHDT, CDR2 YYEEEE. Between the trimmed V and J ends, which lost 2 bases and 4 bases, there was a span of 11 bases.

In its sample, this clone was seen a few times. The CDR3 spells CASSEYGDRGADEQYF. Here the CDR3 DNA reads TGTGCCAGCAGTGAATATGGGGACAGGGGGGCCGACGAGCAGTACTTC. The rearrangement joins TRBV25-1 to TRBJ2-7, with 11 bases fitting TRBD1. The CDR3 is made up of 16 amino acids. Germline V gene data show CDR1 as MGHDK and CDR2 as SYGVNS. Trimming cost V 0 bases and J 5 bases; bases outside gene matches: 6.

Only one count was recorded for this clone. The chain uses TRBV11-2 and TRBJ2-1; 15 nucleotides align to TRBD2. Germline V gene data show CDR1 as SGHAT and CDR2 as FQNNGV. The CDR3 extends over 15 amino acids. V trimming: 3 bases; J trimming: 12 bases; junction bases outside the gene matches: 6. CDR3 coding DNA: TGTGCCAGCAGCTTCGGGACTAGCGGGGGGCAAGGGCAGTTCTTC. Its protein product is CASSFGTSGGQGQFF. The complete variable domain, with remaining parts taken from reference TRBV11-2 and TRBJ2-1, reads EAGVAQSPRYKIIEKRQSVAFWCNPISGHATLYWYQQILGQGPKLLIQFQNNGVVDDSQLPKDRFSAERLKGVDSTLKIQPAKLEDSAVYLCASSFGTSGGQGQFFGPGTRLTVL.

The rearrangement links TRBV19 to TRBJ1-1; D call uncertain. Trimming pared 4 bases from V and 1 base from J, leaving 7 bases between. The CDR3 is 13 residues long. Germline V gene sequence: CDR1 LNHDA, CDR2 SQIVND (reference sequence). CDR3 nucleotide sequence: TGTGCCAGTAGTAGTGACGGGAACACTGAAGCTTTCTTT. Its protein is CASSSDGNTEAFF.

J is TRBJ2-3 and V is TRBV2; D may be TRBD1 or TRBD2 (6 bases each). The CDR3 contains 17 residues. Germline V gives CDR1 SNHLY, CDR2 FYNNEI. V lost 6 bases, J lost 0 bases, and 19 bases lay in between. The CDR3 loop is CASRAGRGGPSTDTQYF. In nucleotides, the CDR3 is TGTGCCAGCAGGGCGGGGCGAGGGGGTCCAAGCACAGATACGCAGTATTTT.

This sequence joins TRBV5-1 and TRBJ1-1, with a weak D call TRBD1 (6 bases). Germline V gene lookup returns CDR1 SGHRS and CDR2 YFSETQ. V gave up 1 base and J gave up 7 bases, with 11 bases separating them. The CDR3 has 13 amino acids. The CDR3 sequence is CASSLTGGREAFF. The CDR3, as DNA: TGCGCCAGCAGCTTGACCGGGGGGCGTGAAGCTTTCTTT.

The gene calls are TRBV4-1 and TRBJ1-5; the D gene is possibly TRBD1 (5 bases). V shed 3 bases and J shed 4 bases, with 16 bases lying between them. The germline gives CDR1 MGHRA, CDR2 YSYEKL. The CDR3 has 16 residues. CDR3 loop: CASSQGIIQGNQPQHF. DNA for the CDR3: TGCGCCAGCAGCCAGGGTATAATTCAGGGTAATCAGCCCCAGCATTTT.

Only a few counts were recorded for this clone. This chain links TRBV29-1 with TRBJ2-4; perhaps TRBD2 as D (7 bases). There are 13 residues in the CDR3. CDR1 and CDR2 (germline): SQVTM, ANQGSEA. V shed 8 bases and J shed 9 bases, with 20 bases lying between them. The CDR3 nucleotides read TGCAGCACCCGAGGGGGGGCTGAAGGCATTCAGTACTTC. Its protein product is CSTRGGAEGIQYF.

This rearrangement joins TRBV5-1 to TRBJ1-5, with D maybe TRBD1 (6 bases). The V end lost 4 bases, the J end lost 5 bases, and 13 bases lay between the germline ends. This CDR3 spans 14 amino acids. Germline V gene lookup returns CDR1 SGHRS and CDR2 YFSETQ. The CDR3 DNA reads TGCGCCAGCAGCCCGAGGGGGGGGCATCAGCCCCAGCATTTT. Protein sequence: CASSPRGGHQPQHF.

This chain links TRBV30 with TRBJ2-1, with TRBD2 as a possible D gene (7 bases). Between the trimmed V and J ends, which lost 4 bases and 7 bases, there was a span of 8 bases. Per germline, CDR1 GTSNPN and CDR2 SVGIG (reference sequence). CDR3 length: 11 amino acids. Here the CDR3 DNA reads TGTGCCTGGAAGGGGGGGAATGAGCAGTTCTTC. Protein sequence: CAWKGGNEQFF.

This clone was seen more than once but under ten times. CDR3 sequence (DNA): TGCAGCGTTGAAATAGGGGTCTCCTACAATGAGCAGTTCTTC. It codes for CSVEIGVSYNEQFF. The V gene is TRBV29-1, the J gene TRBJ2-1; maybe TRBD1 (5 bases). The germline CDR1 and CDR2 sequences are SQVTM and ANQGSEA. There are 14 residues in the CDR3. Trimming shortened V by 2 bases and J by 0 bases, and 8 bases separated the two germline ends.

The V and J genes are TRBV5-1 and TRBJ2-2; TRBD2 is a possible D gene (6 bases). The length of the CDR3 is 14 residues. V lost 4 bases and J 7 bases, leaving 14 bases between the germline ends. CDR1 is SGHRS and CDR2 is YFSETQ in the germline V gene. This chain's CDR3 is CASSRGNGGGELFF. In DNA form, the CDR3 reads TGCGCCAGCAGCCGGGGGAACGGGGGCGGGGAGCTGTTTTTT. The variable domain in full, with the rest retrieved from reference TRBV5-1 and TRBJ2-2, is KAGVTQTPRYLIKTRGQQVTLSCSPISGHRSVSWYQQTPGQGLQFLFEYFSETQRNKGNFPGRFSGRQFSNSRSEMNVSTLELGDSALYLCASSRGNGGGELFFGEGSRLTVL.

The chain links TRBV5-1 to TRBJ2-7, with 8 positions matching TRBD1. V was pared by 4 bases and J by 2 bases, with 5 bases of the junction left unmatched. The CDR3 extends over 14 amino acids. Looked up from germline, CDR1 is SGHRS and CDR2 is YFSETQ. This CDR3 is CASSETGVPYEQYF. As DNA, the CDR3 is TGCGCCAGCAGCGAGACAGGGGTCCCCTACGAGCAGTACTTC. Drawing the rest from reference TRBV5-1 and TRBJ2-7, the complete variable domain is KAGVTQTPRYLIKTRGQQVTLSCSPISGHRSVSWYQQTPGQGLQFLFEYFSETQRNKGNFPGRFSGRQFSNSRSEMNVSTLELGDSALYLCASSETGVPYEQYFGPGTRLTVT.

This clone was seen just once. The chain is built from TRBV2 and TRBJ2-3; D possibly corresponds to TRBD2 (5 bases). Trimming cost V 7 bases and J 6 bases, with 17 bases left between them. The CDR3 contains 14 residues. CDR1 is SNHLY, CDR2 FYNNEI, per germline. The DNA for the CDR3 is TGTGCCAGCAACGGCCCCGGGTCGGGGGATACGCAGTATTTT. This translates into CASNGPGSGDTQYF. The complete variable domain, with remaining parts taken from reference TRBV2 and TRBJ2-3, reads EPEVTQTPSHQVTQMGQEVILRCVPISNHLYFYWYRQILGQKVEFLVSFYNNEISEKSEIFDDQFSVERPDGSNFTLKIRSTKLEDSAMYFCASNGPGSGDTQYFGPGTRLTVL.

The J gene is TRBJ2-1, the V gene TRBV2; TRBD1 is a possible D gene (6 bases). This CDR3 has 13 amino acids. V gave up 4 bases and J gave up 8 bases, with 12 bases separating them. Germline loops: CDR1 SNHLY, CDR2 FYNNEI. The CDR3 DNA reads TGTGCCAGCAGTGGCCTACAGGGCCATGAGCAGTTCTTC. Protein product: CASSGLQGHEQFF.

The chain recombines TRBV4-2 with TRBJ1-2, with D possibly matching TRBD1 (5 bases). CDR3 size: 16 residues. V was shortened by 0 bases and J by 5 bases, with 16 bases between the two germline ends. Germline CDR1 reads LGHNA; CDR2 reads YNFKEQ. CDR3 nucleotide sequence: TGTGCCAGCAGCCAAGAGGGAGGGGACCGATGGTATGGCTACACCTTC. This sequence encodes CASSQEGGDRWYGYTF.

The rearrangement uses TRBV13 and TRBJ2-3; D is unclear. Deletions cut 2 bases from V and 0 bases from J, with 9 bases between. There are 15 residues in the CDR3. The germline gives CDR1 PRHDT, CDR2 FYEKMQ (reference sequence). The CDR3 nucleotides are TGTGCCAGCAGCTTATTCCCCGCTAGCACAGATACGCAGTATTTT. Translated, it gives CASSLFPASTDTQYF. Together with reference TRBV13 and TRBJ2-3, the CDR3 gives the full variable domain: AAGVIQSPRHLIKEKRETATLKCYPIPRHDTVYWYQQGPGQDPQFLISFYEKMQSDKGSIPDRFSAQQFSDYHSELNMSSLELGDSALYFCASSLFPASTDTQYFGPGTRLTVL.

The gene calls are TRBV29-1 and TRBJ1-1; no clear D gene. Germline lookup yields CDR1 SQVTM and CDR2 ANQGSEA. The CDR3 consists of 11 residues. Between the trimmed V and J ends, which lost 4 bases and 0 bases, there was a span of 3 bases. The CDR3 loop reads CSVAMNTEAFF. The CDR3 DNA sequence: TGCAGCGTTGCTATGAACACTGAAGCTTTCTTT.

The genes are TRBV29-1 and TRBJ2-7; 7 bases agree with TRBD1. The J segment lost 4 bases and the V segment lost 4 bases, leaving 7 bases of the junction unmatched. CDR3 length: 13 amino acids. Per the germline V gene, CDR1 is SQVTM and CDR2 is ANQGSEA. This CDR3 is CSVVVPGQYEQYF. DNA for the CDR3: TGCAGCGTTGTGGTGCCGGGACAGTACGAGCAGTACTTC.

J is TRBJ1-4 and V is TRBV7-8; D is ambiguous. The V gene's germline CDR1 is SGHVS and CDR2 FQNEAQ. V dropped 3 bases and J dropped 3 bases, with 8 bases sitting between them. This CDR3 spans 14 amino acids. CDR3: CASSFRAPNEKLFF. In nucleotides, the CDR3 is TGTGCCAGCAGCTTCCGGGCCCCTAATGAAAAACTGTTTTTT. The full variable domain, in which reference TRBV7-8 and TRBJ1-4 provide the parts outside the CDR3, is GAGVSQSPRYKVAKRGQDVALRCDPISGHVSLFWYQQALGQGPEFLTYFQNEAQLDKSGLPSDRFFAERPEGSVSTLKIQRTQQEDSAVYLCASSFRAPNEKLFFGSGTQLSVL.

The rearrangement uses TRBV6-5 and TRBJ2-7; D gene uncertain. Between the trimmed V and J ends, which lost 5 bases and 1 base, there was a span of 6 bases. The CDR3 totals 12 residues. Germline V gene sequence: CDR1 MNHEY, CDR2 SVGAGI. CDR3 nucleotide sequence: TGTGCCAGCAGTGGTCCATCCTACGAGCAGTACTTC. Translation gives CASSGPSYEQYF.

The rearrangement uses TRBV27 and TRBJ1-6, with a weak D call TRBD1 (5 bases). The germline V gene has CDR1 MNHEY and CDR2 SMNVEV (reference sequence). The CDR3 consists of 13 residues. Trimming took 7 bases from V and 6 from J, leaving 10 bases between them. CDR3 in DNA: TGTGCCAGCAAGGGGAGACCTAATTCACCCCTCCACTTT. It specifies CASKGRPNSPLHF.

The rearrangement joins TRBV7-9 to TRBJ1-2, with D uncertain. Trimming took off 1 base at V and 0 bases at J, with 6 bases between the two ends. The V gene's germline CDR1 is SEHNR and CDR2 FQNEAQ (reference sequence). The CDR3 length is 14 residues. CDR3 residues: CASSLVTANYGYTF. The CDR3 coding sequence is TGTGCCAGCAGCTTAGTAACGGCTAACTATGGCTACACCTTC.

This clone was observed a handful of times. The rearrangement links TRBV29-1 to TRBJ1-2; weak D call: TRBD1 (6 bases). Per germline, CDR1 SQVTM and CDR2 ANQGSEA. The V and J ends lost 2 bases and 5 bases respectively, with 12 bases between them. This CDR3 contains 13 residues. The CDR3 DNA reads TGCAGCGTTGAAATGGGGCAGGGGTATGGCTACACCTTC. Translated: CSVEMGQGYGYTF.

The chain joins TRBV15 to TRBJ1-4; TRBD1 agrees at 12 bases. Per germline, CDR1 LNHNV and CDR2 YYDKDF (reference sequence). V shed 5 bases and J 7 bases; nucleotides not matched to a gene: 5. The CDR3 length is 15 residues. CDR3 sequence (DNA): TGTGCCACCAGCGGGGACAGGGGGCGCCGTGAAAAACTGTTTTTT. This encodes CATSGDRGRREKLFF.

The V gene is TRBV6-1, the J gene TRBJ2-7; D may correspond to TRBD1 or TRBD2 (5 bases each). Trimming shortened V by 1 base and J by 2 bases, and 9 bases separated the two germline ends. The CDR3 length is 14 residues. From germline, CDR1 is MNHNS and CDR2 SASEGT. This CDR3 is CASSEDWGTYEQYF. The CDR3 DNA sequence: TGTGCCAGCAGTGAAGATTGGGGGACCTACGAGCAGTACTTC.